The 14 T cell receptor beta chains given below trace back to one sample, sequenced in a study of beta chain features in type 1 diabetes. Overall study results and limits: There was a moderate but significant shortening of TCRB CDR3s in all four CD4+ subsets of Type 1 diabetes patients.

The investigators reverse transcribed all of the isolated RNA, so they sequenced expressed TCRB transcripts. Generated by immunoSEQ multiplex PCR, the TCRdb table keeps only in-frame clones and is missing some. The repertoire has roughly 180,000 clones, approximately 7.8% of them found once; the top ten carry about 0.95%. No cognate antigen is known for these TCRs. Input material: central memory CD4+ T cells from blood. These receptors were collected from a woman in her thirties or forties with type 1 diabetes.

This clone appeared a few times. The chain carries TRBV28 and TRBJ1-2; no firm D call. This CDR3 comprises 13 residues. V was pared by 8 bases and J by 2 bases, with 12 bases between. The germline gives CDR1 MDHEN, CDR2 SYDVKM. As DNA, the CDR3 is TGTGCCAGCCGGCGGACTTCAAACTATGGCTACACCTTC. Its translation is CASRRTSNYGYTF.

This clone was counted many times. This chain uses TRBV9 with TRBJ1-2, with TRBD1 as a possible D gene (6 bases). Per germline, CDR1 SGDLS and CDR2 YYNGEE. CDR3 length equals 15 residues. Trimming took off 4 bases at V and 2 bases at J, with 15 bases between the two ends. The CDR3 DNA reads TGTGCCAGCAGCCCGGGACACAAGCGGAACTATGGCTACACCTTC. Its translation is CASSPGHKRNYGYTF.

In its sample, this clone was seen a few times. In nucleotides, the CDR3 is TGCGCCAGCAGCTTGGCCATGGGACAGGGAGATTCACCCCTCCACTTT. Amino acid sequence: CASSLAMGQGDSPLHF. The chain recombines TRBV5-1 with TRBJ1-6, with 9 bases aligning to TRBD1. V lost 0 bases to trimming and J lost 8 bases; unmatched junction nucleotides: 6. This CDR3 spans 16 amino acids. CDR1 is SGHRS and CDR2 is YFSETQ in the germline V gene.

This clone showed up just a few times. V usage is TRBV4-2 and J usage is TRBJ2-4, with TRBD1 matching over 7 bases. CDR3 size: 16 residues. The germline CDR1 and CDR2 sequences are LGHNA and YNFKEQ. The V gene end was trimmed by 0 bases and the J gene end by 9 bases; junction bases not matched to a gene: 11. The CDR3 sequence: CASSQEGGRAGGIQYF. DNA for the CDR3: TGTGCCAGCAGCCAAGAAGGGGGCAGGGCAGGAGGCATTCAGTACTTC.

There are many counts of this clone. This CDR3 is CSGGTVNTEAFF. CDR3 sequence (DNA): TGCAGTGGCGGGACGGTTAACACTGAAGCTTTCTTT. The chain carries TRBV29-1 and TRBJ1-1, with D tentatively TRBD1 (5 bases). CDR3 size: 12 residues. Germline V gene data show CDR1 as SQVTM and CDR2 as ANQGSEA.

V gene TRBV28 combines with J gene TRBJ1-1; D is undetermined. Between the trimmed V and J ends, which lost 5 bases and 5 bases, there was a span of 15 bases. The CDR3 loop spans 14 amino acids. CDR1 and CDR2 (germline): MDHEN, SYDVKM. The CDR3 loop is CASSPAAPWTEAFF. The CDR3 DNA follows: TGTGCCAGCAGTCCAGCGGCCCCTTGGACTGAAGCTTTCTTT.

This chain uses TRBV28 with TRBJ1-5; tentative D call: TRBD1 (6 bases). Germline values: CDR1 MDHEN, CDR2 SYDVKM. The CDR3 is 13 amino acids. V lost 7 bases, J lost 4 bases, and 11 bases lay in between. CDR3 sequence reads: CASNREWNQPQHF. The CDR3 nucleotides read TGTGCCAGCAACAGGGAGTGGAATCAGCCCCAGCATTTT.

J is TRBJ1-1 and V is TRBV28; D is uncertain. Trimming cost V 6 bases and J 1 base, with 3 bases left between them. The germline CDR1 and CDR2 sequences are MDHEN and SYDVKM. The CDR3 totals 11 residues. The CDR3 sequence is CASSGNTEAFF. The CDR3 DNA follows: TGTGCCAGCAGCGGGAACACTGAAGCTTTCTTT. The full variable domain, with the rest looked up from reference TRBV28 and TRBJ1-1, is DVKVTQSSRYLVKRTGEKVFLECVQDMDHENMFWYRQDPGLGLRLIYFSYDVKMKEKGDIPEGYSVSREKKERFSLILESASTNQTSMYLCASSGNTEAFFGQGTRLTVV.

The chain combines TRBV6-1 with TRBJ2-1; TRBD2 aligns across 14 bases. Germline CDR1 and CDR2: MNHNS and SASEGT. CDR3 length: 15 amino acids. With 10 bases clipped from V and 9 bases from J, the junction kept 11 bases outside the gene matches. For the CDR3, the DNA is TGTGCCACGAAATCGGGACTAGCGGGAGCAAGTGAGCAGTTCTTC. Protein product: CATKSGLAGASEQFF.

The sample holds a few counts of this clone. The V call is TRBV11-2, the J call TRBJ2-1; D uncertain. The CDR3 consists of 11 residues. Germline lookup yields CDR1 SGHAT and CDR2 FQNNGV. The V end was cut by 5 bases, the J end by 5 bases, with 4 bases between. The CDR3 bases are TGTGCCAGCAGCCTTCACAATGAGCAGTTCTTC. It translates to CASSLHNEQFF.

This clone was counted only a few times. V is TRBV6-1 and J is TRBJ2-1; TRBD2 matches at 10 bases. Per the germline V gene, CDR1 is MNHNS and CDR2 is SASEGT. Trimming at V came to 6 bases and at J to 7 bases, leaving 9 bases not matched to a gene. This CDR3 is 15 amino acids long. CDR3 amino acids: CASSPSGGTGNEQFF. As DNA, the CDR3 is TGTGCCAGCAGCCCTAGCGGGGGCACGGGTAATGAGCAGTTCTTC.

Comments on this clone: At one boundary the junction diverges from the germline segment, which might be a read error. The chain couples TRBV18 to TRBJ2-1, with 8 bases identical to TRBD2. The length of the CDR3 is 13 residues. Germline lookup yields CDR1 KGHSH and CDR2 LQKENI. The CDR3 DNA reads TGTGCCAGCTCCCCACTAGCGGCGAATGAGCAGTTCTTC. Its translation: CASSPLAANEQFF.

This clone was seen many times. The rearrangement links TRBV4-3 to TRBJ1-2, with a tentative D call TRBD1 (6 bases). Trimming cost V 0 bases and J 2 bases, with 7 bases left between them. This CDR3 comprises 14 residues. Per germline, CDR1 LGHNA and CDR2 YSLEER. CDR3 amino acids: CASSQDQGNYGYTF. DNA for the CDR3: TGCGCCAGCAGCCAAGATCAGGGGAACTATGGCTACACCTTC.

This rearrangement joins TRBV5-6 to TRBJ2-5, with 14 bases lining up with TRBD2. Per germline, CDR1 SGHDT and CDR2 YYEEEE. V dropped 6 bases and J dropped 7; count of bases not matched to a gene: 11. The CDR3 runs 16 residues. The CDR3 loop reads CASNGLAGGRTGTQYF. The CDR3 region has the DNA TGTGCCAGCAACGGACTAGCGGGGGGCCGGACTGGGACCCAGTACTTC. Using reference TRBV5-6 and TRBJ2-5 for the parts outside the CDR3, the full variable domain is DAGVTQSPTHLIKTRGQQVTLRCSPKSGHDTVSWYQQALGQGPQFIFQYYEEEERQRGNFPDRFSGHQFPNYSSELNVNALLLGDSALYLCASNGLAGGRTGTQYFGPGTRLLVL.